Below, one TCR beta chain is given with its context. The antigen is undetermined. The data were obtained in a study of T cells after yellow fever vaccination. Study findings and constraints: High-abundance clonotypes from the bulk population could contaminate FACS-sorted repertoires.

The CDR3 runs 15 residues. V lost 5 bases to trimming and J lost 3 bases; unmatched junction nucleotides: 8. Germline CDR1 reads SQVTM; CDR2 reads ANQGSEA. Using its own MiXCR run on the 5' RACE reads, TCRdb lists one record per CDR3 protein. The sample includes 300,000 or so distinct CDR3 sequences, under 9% of them seen just once. The sequence derives from a young man who received the YFV17D yellow fever vaccine. Here the sequenced sample was CD4+ T cells sorted from PBMCs, taken 5 days after the yellow fever booster vaccination. V usage is TRBV29-1 and J usage is TRBJ1-1; TRBD1 matches 11 bases. The chain's CDR3 is CSVHGTGGWDTEAFF. The CDR3 nucleotides are TGCAGCGTTCACGGGACAGGGGGTTGGGACACTGAAGCTTTCTTT.